The clone carrying this T cell receptor beta chain was seen a single time. Generated by immunoSEQ multiplex PCR, the TCRdb table keeps only in-frame clones and is missing some. The sample carries over 50,000 clones, roughly 90% recorded once. This sample was taken from a study of OX40 agonist ivuxolimab in advanced cancers. Whole-study context: Intravenous ivuxolimab was administered to patients every 2 weeks at 0.01 to 10 mg/kg. Dose-escalation subjects each had hepatocellular carcinoma, melanoma, renal cell or head and neck cancer.

Sampled blood was obtained at baseline, cycle 4 day 1, and cycle 7 day 1. Trimming pared 5 bases from V and 4 bases from J, leaving 14 bases between. This CDR3 comprises 14 residues. The germline CDR1 and CDR2 sequences are LNHDA and SQIVND (reference sequence). Sequencing was performed on CD4+ or CD8+ T cells sorted from blood, taken in a trial of the OX40 agonist ivuxolimab. V is TRBV19 and J is TRBJ1-1; the D gene is possibly TRBD1 (5 bases). The receptor's source is an adult with an advanced solid tumor such as melanoma, head and neck, liver or kidney cancer. The CDR3 here is CASSSRQWTTEAFF. The CDR3 DNA follows: TGTGCCAGTAGTTCGAGACAGTGGACCACTGAAGCTTTCTTT. Based on the CDR3 plus reference TRBV19 and TRBJ1-1, the full variable domain is DGGITQSPKYLFRKEGQNVTLSCEQNLNHDAMYWYRQDPGQGLRLIYYSQIVNDFQKGDIAEGYSVSREKKESFPLTVTSAQKNPTAFYLCASSSRQWTTEAFFGQGTRLTVV.